These 8 T cell receptor beta chains originate from one sample sequenced in a study of identical twins. A single record per CDR3 protein comes from TCRdb applying MiXCR to the 5' RACE reads. The data contain about 210,000 distinct CDR3 sequences, 9.4% of them seen just once; the ten biggest clones take up 5.1%. Sequenced input: memory (CD45RO+) T cells sorted from blood. The source of these receptors is a young woman in good health.

V and J are TRBV12-5 and TRBJ2-1, with 13 bases that match TRBD2. The CDR3 runs to 15 residues. V gave up 1 base and J gave up 16 bases; unmatched junction bases: 10. CDR1 and CDR2 (germline): LGHNT, FRNRAP. CDR3 residues: CASGLGRTSGSASFF. The DNA of the CDR3 is TGTGCTAGTGGTTTGGGTCGGACTAGCGGGAGCGCATCTTTCTTC. Together with reference TRBV12-5 and TRBJ2-1, the CDR3 gives the full variable domain: DARVTQTPRHKVTEMGQEVTMRCQPILGHNTVFWYRQTMMQGLELLAYFRNRAPLDDSGMPKDRFSAEMPDATLATLKIQPSEPRDSAVYFCASGLGRTSGSASFFGPGTRLTVL.

This clonotype was found many times. The J gene is TRBJ1-5, the V gene TRBV20-1; possibly TRBD1 for D (6 bases). The CDR3 totals 13 residues. V shed 2 bases and J shed 4 bases, with 9 bases lying between them. Per the germline V gene, CDR1 is DFQATT and CDR2 is SNEGSKA (reference sequence). CDR3 loop: CSARRTANQPQHF. The CDR3 coding sequence is TGCAGTGCTAGAAGGACAGCAAATCAGCCCCAGCATTTT.

This clonotype showed up many times. The chain recombines TRBV12-3 or TRBV12-4 with TRBJ2-2; no firm D call. This CDR3 region has 13 residues. V shed 6 bases and J shed 8 bases, with 13 bases lying between them. Here the CDR3 reads CASSPKRTGELFF. DNA of the CDR3: TGTGCCAGCAGCCCTAAACGTACGGGGGAGCTGTTTTTT.

This clonotype was found many times. The J gene is TRBJ2-1, the V gene TRBV29-1; D unresolved. The CDR3 contains 11 residues. The germline CDR1 and CDR2 sequences are SQVTM and ANQGSEA. V was cut by 8 bases and J by 5 bases, with 10 bases left in between. CDR3 protein: CSTKTNNEQFF. The DNA for the CDR3 is TGCAGCACAAAGACAAACAATGAGCAGTTCTTC.

In this sample, this clonotype turned up many times. This rearrangement joins TRBV7-9 to TRBJ1-4, with 7 bases matching TRBD1. Germline CDR1 SEHNR, CDR2 FQNEAQ (reference sequence). Losses at the gene ends were 3 bases for V and 3 bases for J; bases not matched to a gene: 1. This CDR3 has 14 amino acids. CDR3 nucleotides: TGTGCCAGCAGCTTTGGGACAGCTAATGAAAAACTGTTTTTT. Encoded protein: CASSFGTANEKLFF.

This clonotype was found many times. The chain links TRBV7-9 to TRBJ2-7, with TRBD2 identical over 12 bases. The CDR3 consists of 17 residues. With V trimmed by 5 bases and J by 4 bases, 12 bases remained unmatched. Germline V CDR1 and CDR2: SEHNR, FQNEAQ (reference sequence). DNA of the CDR3: TGTGCCAGCAGCCCCTCTACGACTAGCGGGAGAGTATACGAGCAGTACTTC. This gives the protein CASSPSTTSGRVYEQYF.

V usage is TRBV20-1 and J usage is TRBJ1-1; D gene unclear. The CDR3 loop spans 12 amino acids. The germline V and J ends were trimmed by 6 bases and 6 bases, with 14 bases remaining between them. Germline CDR1 DFQATT, CDR2 SNEGSKA (reference sequence). The CDR3 spells CSASGGIAEAFF. Written as DNA, the CDR3 is TGCAGTGCCTCGGGAGGGATCGCTGAAGCTTTCTTT.

V and J are TRBV15 and TRBJ2-1, with a weak D call TRBD1 (6 bases). V lost 4 bases to trimming and J lost 8 bases, with 15 bases between them. This CDR3 comprises 14 residues. Germline V gives CDR1 LNHNV, CDR2 YYDKDF (reference sequence). Written as DNA, the CDR3 is TGTGCCACCAGCACCCGAGGGGGTAGGCATGAGCAGTTCTTC. Its translation is CATSTRGGRHEQFF.